This T cell receptor (beta chain) was captured by sequencing in a study of monozygotic twins with cystic fibrosis. V shed 5 bases and J shed 2 bases, with 19 bases lying between them. CDR1 and CDR2 from the germline V gene are MDHEN and SYDVKM. The CDR3 contains 16 residues. Study results and caveats: Unrelated CF individuals shared fewer identical clonotypes than monozygotic CF twins. J usage was most co-twin-similar in 8 of 16 pairs, V in 13.

Notes on this clone: Its target is not known.

Clones were read by immunoSEQ multiplex PCR, and TCRdb kept only the in-frame ones, dropping some. The sample contains around 9,100 clones, approximately 98% of which appear only once. This rearrangement joins TRBV28 to TRBJ2-7; a weak D match, TRBD1 (6 bases). This receptor was obtained from a girl aged 2-10 years with cystic fibrosis. Material: blood. The CDR3 DNA reads as TGTGCCAGCAGTCCAAGACCGGGACAACTAACCTACGAGCAGTACTTC. It is translated as CASSPRPGQLTYEQYF.